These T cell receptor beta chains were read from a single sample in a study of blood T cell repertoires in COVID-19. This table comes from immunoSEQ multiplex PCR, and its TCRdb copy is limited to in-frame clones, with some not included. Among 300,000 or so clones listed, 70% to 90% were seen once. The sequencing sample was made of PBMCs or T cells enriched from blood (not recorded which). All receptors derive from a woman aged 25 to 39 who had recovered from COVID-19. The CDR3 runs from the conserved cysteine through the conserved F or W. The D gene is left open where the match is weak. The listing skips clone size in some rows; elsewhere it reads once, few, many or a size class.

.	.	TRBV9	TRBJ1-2	TGTGCCAGCAGCGTATCCCTGTCCGGACTCAGCTATGGCTACACCTTC	CASSVSLSGLSYGYTF
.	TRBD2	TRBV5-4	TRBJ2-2	TGTGCCAGCAGCGTAGATCTAGCGGGGGGTAACACCGGGGAGCTGTTTTTT	CASSVDLAGGNTGELFF
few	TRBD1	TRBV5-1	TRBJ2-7	TGCGCCAGCAGCTTCTCAGGGGGCGAGCAGTACTTC	CASSFSGGEQYF
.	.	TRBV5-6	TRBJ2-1	TGTGCCAGCAGCTTCGGCGGGTTGGACAGACCAAATGAGCAGTTCTTC	CASSFGGLDRPNEQFF
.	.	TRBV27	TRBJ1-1	TGTGCCAGCAGTTTGAGGGAAGGCGATGAAGCTTTCTTT	CASSLREGDEAFF
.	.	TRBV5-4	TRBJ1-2	TGTGCCAGCAGCTTGGCCGGAGGGCTGGGGGCTAACTATGGCTACACCTTC	CASSLAGGLGANYGYTF
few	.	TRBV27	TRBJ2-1	TGTGCCAGCAGTTTGGCGGGGAGCTCCTACAATGAGCAGTTCTTC	CASSLAGSSYNEQFF
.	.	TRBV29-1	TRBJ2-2	TGCAGCGTTGGGCGGGGCAGTTTGACCGGGGAGCTGTTTTTT	CSVGRGSLTGELFF
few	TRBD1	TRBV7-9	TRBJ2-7	TGTGCCAGCAGCCGACAGGGGTACGAGCAGTACTTC	CASSRQGYEQYF
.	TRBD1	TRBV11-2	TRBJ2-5	TGTGCCAGCAGCTTGCACAGGGGACAAGAGACCCAGTACTTC	CASSLHRGQETQYF
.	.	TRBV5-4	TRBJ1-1	TGTGCCAGCAGCCGACAGGAGAACACTGAAGCTTTCTTT	CASSRQENTEAFF
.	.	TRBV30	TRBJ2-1	TGTGCCTGGAGTGTATCCCAATATGAGCAGTTCTTC	CAWSVSQYEQFF
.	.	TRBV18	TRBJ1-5	TGTGCCAGCTCATCCCAAGAGGTGCAGCCCCAGCATTTT	CASSSQEVQPQHF
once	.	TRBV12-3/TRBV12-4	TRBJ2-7	TGTGCCAGCAGTTTGAAGCGCTCCTACGAGCAGTACTTC	CASSLKRSYEQYF
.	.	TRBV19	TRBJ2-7	TGTGCCAGTAGGGCCACGGGGAGCTCCTACGAGCAGTACTTC	CASRATGSSYEQYF
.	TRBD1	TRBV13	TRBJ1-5	TGTGCCAGCAGCTTAAACAGGGGGCTCAGCAATCAGCCCCAGCATTTT	CASSLNRGLSNQPQHF
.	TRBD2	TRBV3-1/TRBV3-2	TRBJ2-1	TGTGCCAGCAGCCAATTCCCGGTGGGGACTAGCGGCCTCTACAATGAGCAGTTCTTC	CASSQFPVGTSGLYNEQFF
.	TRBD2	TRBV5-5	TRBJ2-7	TGTGCCAGCAGCTTGGAAATGGGAGCGGGGGGGATTTACGAGCAGTACTTC	CASSLEMGAGGIYEQYF
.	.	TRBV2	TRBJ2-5	TGTGCCAGCGGTCGGGAGACCCAGTACTTC	CASGRETQYF
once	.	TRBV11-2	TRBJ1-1	TGTGCCAGCAGTCCCGACAAGTGGGCTGAAGCTTTCTTT	CASSPDKWAEAFF
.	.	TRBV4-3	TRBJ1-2	TGCGCCAGCAGCCAAGGAGGACAGAGTAACTATGGCTACACCTTC	CASSQGGQSNYGYTF
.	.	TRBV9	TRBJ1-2	TGTGCCAGCAGCGTAGGAACAGGGTACAGCTACACCTTC	CASSVGTGYSYTF
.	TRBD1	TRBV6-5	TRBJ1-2	TGTGCCAGCAGTTTCTACAGGGGCGCAGGCTATGGCTACACCTTC	CASSFYRGAGYGYTF
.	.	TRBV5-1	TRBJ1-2	TGCGCCAGCAGCTTGGCGGGTCCGACGGGCTACACCTTC	CASSLAGPTGYTF
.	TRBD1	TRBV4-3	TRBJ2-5	TGCGCCAGCAGCCAAAGGACAGGCCCCGCGGAGACCCAGTACTTC	CASSQRTGPAETQYF
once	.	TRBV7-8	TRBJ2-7	TGTGCCAGCAGCTCCTTAGTCCCCTACGAGCAGTACTTC	CASSSLVPYEQYF
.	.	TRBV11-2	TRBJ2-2	TGTGCCAGCAGCCTTATTAAGAACACCGGGGAGCTGTTTTTT	CASSLIKNTGELFF
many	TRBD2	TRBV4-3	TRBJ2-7	TGCGCCAGCAGCCAAGGAAGGCCTAGCGGGGGGGCTGGGACCTACGAGCAGTACTTC	CASSQGRPSGGAGTYEQYF
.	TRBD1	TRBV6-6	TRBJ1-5	TGTGCCAGCACCAAGACAGGGTGGGGGAATCAGCCCCAGCATTTT	CASTKTGWGNQPQHF
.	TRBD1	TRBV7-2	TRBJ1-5	TGTGCCAGCAGCCTGGTCGGGACAGAAAATCAGCCCCAGCATTTT	CASSLVGTENQPQHF
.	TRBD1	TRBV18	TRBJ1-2	TGTGCCAGCTCACCCGACAGGGTGGGTGGCTACACCTTC	CASSPDRVGGYTF
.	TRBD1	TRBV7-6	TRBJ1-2	TGTGCCAGCAGCCCAGGGGGATACGGCTACACCTTC	CASSPGGYGYTF
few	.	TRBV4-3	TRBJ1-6	TGCGCCAGCAGCCACGCTGGACAGCAAAATTCACCCCTCCACTTT	CASSHAGQQNSPLHF
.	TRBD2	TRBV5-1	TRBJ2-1	TGCGCCAGCAGCAAAATAGCGGGGGGGCTGTCCTACAATGAGCAGTTCTTC	CASSKIAGGLSYNEQFF
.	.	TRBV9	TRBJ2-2	TGTGCCAGCAGCGTTGGGGGGAGCACCGGGGAGCTGTTTTTT	CASSVGGSTGELFF
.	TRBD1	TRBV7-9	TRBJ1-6	TGTGCCAGCAGCCTAGGGGGCGCGGGGAATTCACCCCTCCACTTT	CASSLGGAGNSPLHF
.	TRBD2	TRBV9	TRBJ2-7	TGTGCCAGCAGCGGTGACGCGGGGGGGTCCTACGAGCAGTACTTC	CASSGDAGGSYEQYF
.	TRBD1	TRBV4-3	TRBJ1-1	TGCGCCAGCAGCCAAATGGGACAGGGGATGACTGAAGCTTTCTTT	CASSQMGQGMTEAFF
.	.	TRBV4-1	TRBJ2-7	TGCGCCAGCAGCCAAGGACCGGCGGGAGAGCAGTACTTC	CASSQGPAGEQYF
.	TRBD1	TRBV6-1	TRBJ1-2	TGTGCCAGCAGTGGCCCGACAGGGCGGACTAACTATGGCTACACCTTC	CASSGPTGRTNYGYTF
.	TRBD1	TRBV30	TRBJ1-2	TGTGCCTGCCGTAGACAGGGCCTTACCTATGGCTACACCTTC	CACRRQGLTYGYTF
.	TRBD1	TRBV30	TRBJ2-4	TGTGCCTGGAGTGGACAGGGTTTAGCCAAAAACATTCAGTACTTC	CAWSGQGLAKNIQYF
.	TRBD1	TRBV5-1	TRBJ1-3	TGCGCCAGCAGCTTGGCCGGACAGGGGGTTCAAAACACCATATATTTT	CASSLAGQGVQNTIYF
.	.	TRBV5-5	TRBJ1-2	TGTGCCAGCAGCTTGGACCTGTTTAGCGACTATGGCTACACCTTC	CASSLDLFSDYGYTF
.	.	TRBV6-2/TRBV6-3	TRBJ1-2	TGTGCCAGCAGTTACTCTTCAGTTAACTATGGCTACACCTTC	CASSYSSVNYGYTF
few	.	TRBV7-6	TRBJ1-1	TGTGCCAGCAGCTTAGTTGGGGCCATGAACACTGAAGCTTTCTTT	CASSLVGAMNTEAFF